The clone carrying this TCR beta chain was observed at least ten times. Its target is not known. As it was prepared, the TCRbeta library received unique molecular identifiers. TCRdb re-called the PCR reads with MiXCR, one entry per CDR3 protein. The repertoire holds hundreds of thousands of distinct CDR3 sequences, with 20% to 30% as singletons. With 3 bases removed from V and 2 bases from J, the gap between germline ends came to 14 bases. The CDR3 has 16 residues. In germline, CDR1 is ENHRY, CDR2 SYGVKD. The data derive from a study of T-cell reconstitution after alpha-beta-depleted transplantation in children. Study-wide points: Reported findings indicate that, about two months after transplant, alpha-beta T cells came from several hundred expanded clones, which were derived from non-depleted graft cells. Some patients' high day-60 TCRbeta diversity was attributed to recipient cells surviving conditioning. T cells produced anew were the main source of T-cell counts and diversity one year after transplant.

Sequencing was performed on PBMCs, mostly from graft donor cells, taken 360 days after TCRalphabeta/CD19-depleted stem cell transplant. The chain carries TRBV10-3 and TRBJ2-1; maybe TRBD1 (6 bases). The source of this sequence is a female patient aged 2 to 10 who had a stem cell transplant for congenital amegakaryocytic thrombocytopenia, so the T cells may come from the graft donor. In DNA form, the CDR3 reads TGTGCCATCAGTGATTTCGAACGACAGGCCTACAATGAGCAGTTCTTC. Translated: CAISDFERQAYNEQFF.